A selection of T cell receptor beta chains follows, all from one sample in a study of a mutant IDH1 vaccine in newly diagnosed glioma. Using immunoSEQ multiplex PCR, the repertoire was profiled, and TCRdb retains in-frame clones only, with some absent. The sample holds approximately 36,000 clones, over 85% seen once. The source material was PBMCs, sampled from a glioma patient treated with radiotherapy, temozolomide or both. These receptors all come from a man aged 18-30 years with glioma. CDR3s include the opening cysteine and the closing phenylalanine or tryptophan. The order of the fields is clone size, J gene, D gene, V gene, CDR3 protein, CDR3 DNA. D genes are given only for firm matches. The size entry is marked missing in some rows and otherwise reads once, few, many or a size class.

>few|TRBJ2-1|TRBD1|TRBV5-1
CASSLYPGQDSNEQFF
TGCGCCAGCAGCTTGTACCCGGGACAGGATAGCAATGAGCAGTTCTTC
>NA|TRBJ1-5|NA|TRBV20-1
CSASTASAQHF
TGCAGTGCCTCGACAGCATCGGCCCAGCATTTT
>NA|TRBJ1-5|NA|TRBV6-1
CASSEVGDQPQHF
TGTGCCAGCAGTGAAGTGGGGGATCAGCCCCAGCATTTT
>few|TRBJ1-1|NA|TRBV4-1
CASSQQGSAEAFF
TGCGCCAGCAGCCAACAGGGGAGCGCTGAAGCTTTCTTT
>NA|TRBJ2-3|NA|TRBV5-1
CASSFLGHTSTDTQYF
TGCGCCAGCAGCTTCCTCGGACATACAAGCACAGATACGCAGTATTTT
>NA|TRBJ1-1|NA|TRBV27
CASSWGGADTEAFF
TGTGCCAGCAGTTGGGGGGGCGCCGACACTGAAGCTTTCTTT
>few|TRBJ1-1|TRBD1|TRBV5-4
CASSRDRGNTEAFF
TGTGCCAGCAGTCGGGACAGGGGGAACACTGAAGCTTTCTTT
>NA|TRBJ1-1|NA|TRBV7-8
CASSQRPNTEAFF
TGTGCCAGCAGCCAACGCCCGAACACTGAAGCTTTCTTT
>NA|TRBJ1-1|NA|TRBV19
CASSIGVGTEAFF
TGTGCCAGTAGTATCGGTGTGGGCACTGAAGCTTTCTTT
>NA|TRBJ2-5|TRBD2|TRBV7-2
CASSLELAGYGGTQYF
TGTGCCAGCAGCTTAGAATTAGCGGGTTATGGAGGGACCCAGTACTTC
>NA|TRBJ1-3|NA|TRBV6-1
CASSVWTSSSGNTIYF
TGTGCCAGCAGTGTGTGGACATCCAGCTCTGGAAACACCATATATTTT
>NA|TRBJ2-1|TRBD2|TRBV2
CASSATSGNYNEQFF
TGTGCCAGCAGTGCGACTAGCGGGAACTACAATGAGCAGTTCTTC
>once|TRBJ2-7|TRBD1|TRBV2
CASSEGGQGAYEQYF
TGTGCCAGCAGTGAAGGGGGACAGGGGGCCTACGAGCAGTACTTC
>NA|TRBJ2-2|NA|TRBV9
CASSVERAGINTGELFF
TGTGCCAGCAGCGTAGAAAGGGCCGGAATTAACACCGGGGAGCTGTTTTTT
>NA|TRBJ2-1|TRBD2|TRBV19
CASSIGPSGRYLFF
TGTGCCAGTAGTATAGGGCCTAGCGGGAGATATCTGTTCTTC
>once|TRBJ2-4|NA|TRBV18
CASSPQATKNIQYF
TGTGCCAGCTCACCGCAGGCTACCAAAAACATTCAGTACTTC
>NA|TRBJ2-5|NA|TRBV15
CATSQTLDGETQYF
TGTGCCACCAGTCAGACTCTGGATGGGGAGACCCAGTACTTC
>once|TRBJ2-3|NA|TRBV30
CAWSHGIADTQYF
TGTGCCTGGAGTCACGGGATCGCAGATACGCAGTATTTT
>few|TRBJ1-1|NA|TRBV6-5
CASNGQLSMNTEAFF
TGTGCCAGCAACGGACAGTTATCAATGAACACTGAAGCTTTCTTT
>once|TRBJ2-7|TRBD1|TRBV7-2
CASSAGQGHEQYF
TGTGCCAGCAGCGCGGGACAGGGCCACGAGCAGTACTTC
>few|TRBJ1-4|NA|TRBV2
CASREQTTNEKLFF
TGTGCCAGCAGAGAACAGACAACTAATGAAAAACTGTTTTTT
>few|TRBJ2-3|TRBD2|TRBV5-1
CASSLSGREGWADTQYF
TGCGCCAGCAGCCTTAGCGGGAGAGAGGGGTGGGCAGATACGCAGTATTTT
>NA|TRBJ2-7|TRBD1|TRBV27
CASSSGDRGPSYEQYF
TGTGCCAGCAGTTCAGGGGACAGGGGACCCTCCTACGAGCAGTACTTC
>NA|TRBJ2-2|TRBD2|TRBV5-1
CASTLAGDANTGELFF
TGCGCCAGCACCCTAGCGGGAGACGCGAACACCGGGGAGCTGTTTTTT
>NA|TRBJ1-1|NA|TRBV9
CASSVAGNTEAFF
TGTGCCAGCAGCGTAGCAGGTAACACTGAAGCTTTCTTT
>NA|TRBJ2-5|NA|TRBV29-1
CSVEVLTGNRETQYF
TGCAGCGTTGAGGTTCTTACGGGTAATCGAGAGACCCAGTACTTC
>NA|TRBJ2-1|NA|TRBV13
CASSSQQGFSYNEQFF
TGTGCCAGCAGCTCTCAACAGGGTTTCTCCTACAATGAGCAGTTCTTC
>NA|TRBJ2-2|NA|TRBV5-5
CASSLGGVAVNTGELFF
TGTGCCAGCAGCTTGGGGGGGGTAGCAGTCAACACCGGGGAGCTGTTTTTT
>NA|TRBJ1-1|NA|TRBV7-2
CASSPGVVGVRTEAFF
TGTGCCAGCAGCCCGGGGGTAGTAGGGGTAAGAACTGAAGCTTTCTTT
>NA|TRBJ2-3|TRBD2|TRBV6-5
CASSRTSGTLEEYF
TGTGCCAGCAGTCGGACTAGCGGCACTCTCGAGGAGTATTTT
>NA|TRBJ1-5|NA|TRBV6-1
CASRDSLRNQPQHF
TGTGCCAGCAGAGACAGCCTGCGCAATCAGCCCCAGCATTTT
>NA|TRBJ1-3|NA|TRBV6-5
CASSREGGLGNTIYF
TGTGCCAGCAGTCGAGAGGGAGGCCTGGGAAACACCATATATTTT
>NA|TRBJ2-3|NA|TRBV27
CASNGGDTQYF
TGTGCCAGCAATGGGGGAGATACGCAGTATTTT
>NA|TRBJ1-1|TRBD1|TRBV9
CASSVGTGHTEAFF
TGTGCCAGCAGCGTAGGGACAGGGCACACTGAAGCTTTCTTT
>NA|TRBJ1-2|TRBD1|TRBV7-9
CASSWDRGIYGYTF
TGTGCCAGCAGCTGGGACAGGGGAATCTATGGCTACACCTTC
>NA|TRBJ1-6|NA|TRBV10-3
CAISEFGGNSPLHF
TGTGCCATCAGTGAGTTTGGGGGGAATTCACCCCTCCACTTT
>NA|TRBJ2-1|NA|TRBV30
CAWRYQGSYNEQFF
TGTGCCTGGCGGTATCAGGGATCCTACAATGAGCAGTTCTTC
>once|TRBJ2-5|TRBD1|TRBV6-6
CASRLGQGETQYF
TGTGCCAGCAGGCTCGGACAGGGCGAGACCCAGTACTTC
>NA|TRBJ2-1|TRBD1|TRBV7-9
CASSVSRDRTNNEQFF
TGTGCCAGCAGCGTTTCGCGGGACAGGACAAACAATGAGCAGTTCTTC
>NA|TRBJ1-1|NA|TRBV7-9
CASSSGAGTEAFF
TGTGCCAGCAGCTCAGGGGCGGGGACTGAAGCTTTCTTT
>NA|TRBJ2-2|TRBD1|TRBV25-1
CASSDYAGTGVGELFF
TGTGCCAGCAGTGACTATGCGGGGACAGGGGTCGGGGAGCTGTTTTTT
>NA|TRBJ1-2|NA|TRBV6-5
CASSYSGYGYTF
TGTGCCAGCAGTTACTCGGGCTATGGCTACACCTTC
>once|TRBJ1-1|NA|TRBV30
CAWTVLGDGVGAFF
TGTGCCTGGACAGTCCTAGGGGATGGGGTCGGAGCTTTCTTT
>NA|TRBJ2-7|NA|TRBV30
CAWSVGRHLPSSIYEQYF
TGTGCTTGGAGTGTGGGCAGGCACCTTCCCTCCTCAATCTACGAGCAGTACTTC
>NA|TRBJ2-7|TRBD2|TRBV11-2
CASSQAGPSYEQYF
TGTGCCAGCAGCCAAGCGGGACCCTCCTACGAGCAGTACTTC
>NA|TRBJ2-7|NA|TRBV2
CASSKTRNTNEQYF
TGTGCCAGCAGTAAGACGCGAAACACGAACGAGCAGTACTTC
>NA|TRBJ2-3|NA|TRBV9
CASSVAPTGTDTQYF
TGTGCCAGCAGCGTAGCCCCTACGGGCACAGATACGCAGTATTTT
>NA|TRBJ2-7|TRBD2|TRBV4-3
CASSPGLATYEQYF
TGCGCCAGCAGCCCTGGACTAGCGACCTACGAGCAGTACTTC
>NA|TRBJ1-1|NA|TRBV5-1
CASSPGDNMNTEAFF
TGCGCCAGCAGCCCGGGGGACAACATGAACACTGAAGCTTTCTTT
>NA|TRBJ1-1|NA|TRBV30
CAWREGIGPEAFF
TGTGCCTGGAGGGAGGGGATAGGCCCTGAAGCTTTCTTT
>NA|TRBJ1-4|TRBD1|TRBV27
CASSLSSGGGREKLFF
TGTGCCAGCAGTTTATCATCAGGGGGTGGAAGAGAAAAACTGTTTTTT
>NA|TRBJ2-1|TRBD2|TRBV15
CATRVERSGSRGNEQFF
TGTGCCACCCGGGTCGAACGTAGCGGGAGTCGGGGTAATGAGCAGTTCTTC
>NA|TRBJ2-3|NA|TRBV2
CASSEGTDTQYF
TGTGCCAGCAGTGAGGGCACAGATACGCAGTATTTT
>NA|TRBJ1-2|TRBD1|TRBV7-9
CASSHKTGDVFYGYTF
TGTGCCAGCAGCCACAAAACAGGGGATGTTTTTTATGGCTACACCTTC
>NA|TRBJ1-1|NA|TRBV7-9
CASSLSLNTEAFF
TGTGCCAGCAGCTTATCCCTAAACACTGAAGCTTTCTTT